This TCR beta chain comes out of a study of cytomegalovirus exposure and HLA in healthy donors. Study-level results: Association of some 18,000 TCR beta sequences with HLA alleles was found at 0.05 false discovery rate in a later analysis.

With regard to this clone: Its specificity is unknown.

PCR primers comprised 60 Vbeta and 13 Jbeta primers. The method was immunoSEQ multiplex PCR; TCRdb's version includes in-frame clones alone and lacks a portion of them. The sample carries around 120,000 clones, over 70% recorded once. The TCR sequence derives from a female donor in good health and CMV-seropositive. Sequencing input: PBMCs.

CDR3 region: CASSVTGLRSYEQYF. Written as DNA, the CDR3 is TGTGCCAGCAGTGTGACAGGGCTGAGGTCCTACGAGCAGTACTTC. The V and J genes are TRBV27 and TRBJ2-7, with 7 nucleotides matching TRBD1. The germline V gene has CDR1 MNHEY and CDR2 SMNVEV (reference sequence). Trimming at V came to 5 bases and at J to 1 base, leaving 8 bases not matched to a gene. The CDR3 covers 15 residues.